This entry lists 19 T cell receptor beta chains sequenced from one sample in a study of blood T cells in healthy people across ages. A second about 6 to 11 cycle PCR used barcoded and J-beta primers. Via MiXCR, TCRdb re-called the 5' RACE reads, giving one row per CDR3 protein. The sample lists 1.8 million or so distinct CDR3 sequences, about two fifths seen once, with around 23% in the top ten. The source material was blood. All receptors derive from a human donor in good health.

The chain joins TRBV18 to TRBJ2-3, with 7 bases identical to TRBD1. The CDR3 spans 17 residues. J lost 4 bases, V lost 0 bases, and 10 bases had no gene match. Germline CDR1 is KGHSH and CDR2 is LQKENI. The DNA of the CDR3 is TGTGCCAGCTCACCACCTCATAACAGGGGCGCGTCAGATACGCAGTATTTT. The encoded protein is CASSPPHNRGASDTQYF.

The V and J genes are TRBV7-9 and TRBJ2-3, with 8 bases identical to TRBD1. Germline loops: CDR1 SEHNR, CDR2 FQNEAQ (reference sequence). The CDR3 runs 14 residues. The V segment lost 5 bases and the J segment 5 bases; nucleotides outside the gene matches: 6. The CDR3 sequence is CASSPGQAVDTQYF. The DNA of the CDR3 is TGTGCCAGCAGCCCGGGACAGGCAGTAGATACGCAGTATTTT.

The chain uses TRBV11-2 and TRBJ2-5; D remains ambiguous. The V gene lost 5 bases and the J gene lost 2 bases, with 12 bases spanning the gap. CDR3 length: 14 residues. Germline V gene data show CDR1 as SGHAT and CDR2 as FQNNGV. CDR3 in DNA: TGTGCCAGCAGCACCTCTCTCAGTCAAGAGACCCAGTACTTC. Protein sequence: CASSTSLSQETQYF.

This clonotype was observed a few times. The chain links TRBV27 to TRBJ2-3, with a possible D match to TRBD2 (6 bases). CDR3 length equals 16 residues. The germline V gene encodes CDR1 MNHEY and CDR2 SMNVEV (reference sequence). V lost 2 bases, J lost 3 bases, and 15 bases lay in between. CDR3: CASSLGGIQVTDTQYF. For the CDR3, the DNA is TGTGCCAGCAGTTTAGGCGGGATCCAGGTAACAGATACGCAGTATTTT.

This clonotype has a handful of counts. The CDR3 DNA is TGTGCCAGCAGCCTAGACAGGGGAGTTGACGAGCAGTACTTC. Amino acids: CASSLDRGVDEQYF. This chain uses TRBV6-1 with TRBJ2-7; 8 nucleotides agree with TRBD1. Germline-derived CDR1 and CDR2 are MNHNS and SASEGT. V lost 6 bases, J lost 5 bases, and 9 bases stayed unmatched. The CDR3 length is 14 residues.

The rearrangement uses TRBV4-3 and TRBJ1-2, with TRBD1 identical over 8 bases. This CDR3 is 14 amino acids long. The V and J ends lost 1 base and 7 bases, in that order; junction bases with no gene match: 5. Germline CDR1 and CDR2: LGHNA and YSLEER. This CDR3 reads CASSQADRGAGYTF. The CDR3 coding sequence is TGCGCCAGCAGCCAAGCTGACAGGGGAGCTGGCTACACCTTC.

J is TRBJ2-5 and V is TRBV4-1; no clear D gene. The V gene's germline CDR1 is MGHRA and CDR2 YSYEKL. V was clipped by 1 base and J by 2 bases, with 11 bases between them. The CDR3 is made up of 15 amino acids. The CDR3 sequence is CASSQVTRRQETQYF. For the CDR3, the DNA is TGCGCCAGCAGCCAAGTAACGCGTAGACAAGAGACCCAGTACTTC.

In its sample, this clonotype was seen a few times. The J gene is TRBJ2-7, the V gene TRBV10-3; D is undetermined. There are 16 residues in the CDR3. Germline V gene data show CDR1 as ENHRY and CDR2 as SYGVKD. Between the trimmed V and J ends, which lost 4 bases and 0 bases, there was a span of 16 bases. The CDR3 nucleotides read TGTGCCATCAGTGCCCCGACTCGGTCGGACTCCTACGAGCAGTACTTC. This gives the protein CAISAPTRSDSYEQYF.

A word on this clonotype: Possible read error: a much larger clone is one base away. The chain is built from TRBV5-1 and TRBJ2-3; no definite D call. CDR1 SGHRS and CDR2 YFSETQ come from the germline V gene. The CDR3 covers 14 residues. Trimming removed 0 bases at V and 2 bases at J, with 7 bases between. In nucleotides, the CDR3 is TGCGCCAGCAGCTTGGAACAGTACACAGATACGCAGTATTTT. It codes for CASSLEQYTDTQYF.

V usage is TRBV7-8 and J usage is TRBJ1-4; D is possibly TRBD1 (6 bases). The germline V gene encodes CDR1 SGHVS and CDR2 FQNEAQ. The CDR3 extends over 19 amino acids. The V end lost 1 base, the J end lost 2 bases, and 20 bases lay between the germline ends. CDR3 nucleotide sequence: TGTGCCAGCAGCTTAGTAGGGTCGTGGGGGCGCATCACTAATGAAAAACTGTTTTTT. Encoded protein: CASSLVGSWGRITNEKLFF. The full variable domain, its missing parts supplied by reference TRBV7-8 and TRBJ1-4, is GAGVSQSPRYKVAKRGQDVALRCDPISGHVSLFWYQQALGQGPEFLTYFQNEAQLDKSGLPSDRFFAERPEGSVSTLKIQRTQQEDSAVYLCASSLVGSWGRITNEKLFFGSGTQLSVL.

This clonotype has more than one count but fewer than ten. This chain uses TRBV4-2 with TRBJ1-2, with unresolved D. Between the trimmed V and J ends, which lost 2 bases and 1 base, there was a span of 8 bases. The CDR3 loop spans 14 amino acids. Per the germline V gene, CDR1 is LGHNA and CDR2 is YNFKEQ. As DNA, the CDR3 is TGTGCCAGCAGCCAAAGCCGATTTAACTATGGCTACACCTTC. It yields the protein CASSQSRFNYGYTF.

V is TRBV7-9 and J is TRBJ2-7; 9 positions agree with TRBD2. This CDR3 region has 15 residues. V gave up 5 bases and J gave up 6 bases; unmatched junction bases: 11. Germline CDR1 and CDR2: SEHNR and FQNEAQ (reference sequence). CDR3: CASSPRGSGGSEQYF. For the CDR3, the DNA is TGTGCCAGCAGCCCCCGGGGTAGCGGGGGAAGCGAGCAGTACTTC.

This clonotype was recorded at least ten times. The rearrangement uses TRBV12-3 or TRBV12-4 and TRBJ2-3; D not certain. The V gene lost 5 bases and the J gene lost 0 bases, with 9 bases spanning the gap. The CDR3 runs 14 residues. DNA of the CDR3: TGTGCCAGCAGTCCCCTTTCTAGCACAGATACGCAGTATTTT. This codes for CASSPLSSTDTQYF.

There are a few counts of this clonotype. The gene calls are TRBV7-2 and TRBJ2-3; 15 nucleotides agree with TRBD2. Germline CDR1 SGHTA, CDR2 FQGNSA. V gave up 6 bases and J gave up 1 base; unmatched junction bases: 11. The CDR3 runs to 19 residues. This CDR3 is CASSLRTSGGALRTDTQYF. CDR3 coding DNA: TGTGCCAGCAGTCTCAGGACTAGCGGGGGGGCCCTACGCACAGATACGCAGTATTTT.

This clonotype appeared many times. The gene calls are TRBV5-5 and TRBJ1-2; D gene ambiguous. CDR1 and CDR2 (germline): SGHKS, YYEKEE (reference sequence). Trimming pared 0 bases from V and 3 bases from J, leaving 6 bases between. The CDR3 has 13 residues. DNA for the CDR3: TGTGCCAGCAGCTTGGTGGACGACTATGGCTACACCTTC. Amino acids: CASSLVDDYGYTF.

The chain carries TRBV6-2 or TRBV6-3 and TRBJ2-1; no clear D gene. V dropped 2 bases and J dropped 5 bases, with 19 bases sitting between them. The CDR3 has 17 residues. The germline V gene has CDR1 MNHEY and CDR2 SVGEGT. CDR3 nucleotides: TGTGCCAGCAGTTACACCCTGGACCCCAAACCACACAATGAGCAGTTCTTC. Its protein is CASSYTLDPKPHNEQFF.

This clonotype came up a few times. The chain links TRBV6-1 to TRBJ1-2; tentatively, D is TRBD1 (6 bases). Germline V CDR1 and CDR2: MNHNS, SASEGT. The CDR3 loop spans 12 amino acids. Trimming shortened V by 6 bases and J by 4 bases, and 9 bases separated the two germline ends. The CDR3 sequence is CASRQGSYGYTF. The CDR3, as DNA: TGTGCCAGCAGACAGGGATCCTATGGCTACACCTTC.

This clonotype was observed at least ten times. The chain couples TRBV28 to TRBJ1-2; D is unclear. CDR1 is MDHEN and CDR2 is SYDVKM in the germline V gene. The CDR3 is made up of 12 amino acids. V was shortened by 6 bases and J by 7 bases, with 12 bases between the two germline ends. CDR3 loop: CASRFSDGGYTF. The CDR3 nucleotides read TGTGCCAGCAGATTCAGCGACGGTGGCTACACCTTC.

This chain connects TRBV7-2 to TRBJ1-4; D is possibly TRBD1 (6 bases). Per germline, CDR1 SGHTA and CDR2 FQGNSA. V was trimmed by 5 bases and J by 5 bases, leaving 9 bases between them. This CDR3 is 13 amino acids long. The CDR3 region is CASSHRVNEKLFF. CDR3 DNA sequence: TGTGCCAGCAGCCACAGGGTAAATGAAAAACTGTTTTTT.